This T cell receptor beta chain is drawn from a study of blood T cell repertoires in COVID-19 (dated by TCRdb to 2020 to 2021). Broadly, across the study: Samples from collaborators originated in the United States, Italy and Spain and spanned both the acute and convalescent phases of COVID-19. The material from the prospective study consisted of cDNA or gDNA derived from T cells, B-cell-depleted T cells, or PBMCs. Nearly every sample came with metadata listing a de-identified subject ID, COVID-19 status, age in years and sex. A freely available public database, intended as a resource for researchers studying the immune response to SARS-CoV-2, is where the repertoires were released. Samples came from the ongoing ImmuneRACE study (first 160 participants) plus 1,254 subjects from 6 global collaborators. Subjects who had been exposed to COVID-19, were actively infected with it, or had recovered from it provided the deeply sampled blood TCRbeta repertoires that made up the dataset. HLA class I and class II types, where available, came from metadata supplied by the sample provider rather than from assay-based typing.

The immunoSEQ Assay, a bias-controlled multiplex PCR, was used to amplify TCRbeta CDR3 regions from genomic DNA. In the original analysis: Within the assay, amplification of reference gene primers was used to estimate how many nucleated cells each sample contained. To quantify the absolute abundance of each unique TCRbeta CDR3 rearrangement, sequence reads were collapsed and filtered. Productive Simpson clonality was computed per sample as the square root of Simpson's diversity index over productive rearrangements. TCRdb mirrors the immuneACCESS table, restricted to in-frame sequences. Some clones are absent from its copies; in checked studies, under half trace to an unresolved V gene, and the reason for the others is unknown. V and J calls plus clone size are reproduced from that table; the DNA served to infer D and trimming. Across this sample there are approximately 200,000 clones, with approximately 80% seen only once. The top ten clonotypes cover 7.8% of the sample.

On this clone: Its antigen has not been determined. The record has no base qualities; no much larger clone is one base away.

CDR1 is given as SGHAT and CDR2 as FQNNGV, both from the germline V gene. The junction shows trimming of 10 bases on V and 2 bases on J, plus 14 bases between the germline ends. The CDR3 contains 13 residues, cysteine and phenylalanine counted. Only CDR3 DNA is held: 39 bases, read in frame from base 1. The full study reports these points: The quantity of clinical and demographic metadata differed by source and by participant and was supplied without curation.

In Seattle, one collaborating source enrolled patients while the infection was active and tracked those patients longitudinally over the course of disease. Collaborating institutions collected whole blood in K2EDTA tubes following their own protocols. Collaborator samples were shipped for TCRbeta analysis as frozen whole blood, isolated PBMCs, or DNA extracted from either sample type. The V gene is TRBV11-2 and the J gene is TRBJ1-1; the D gene is possibly TRBD1, with 6 bases matching. The source is a woman of 80 years or more with COVID-19, enrolled during active disease. Sequencing used peripheral blood. CDR3 sequence: CATKGGGNTEAFF. The nucleotide sequence is given as TGTGCCACCAAAGGGGGGGGAAACACTGAAGCTTTCTTT.